Presented here are 17 T cell receptor beta chains from one specimen sequenced in a study of T-cell reconstitution after alpha-beta-depleted transplantation in children. Preparing the TCRbeta library involved the use of unique molecular identifiers. MiXCR, run by TCRdb on the PCR reads, gives a single entry per CDR3 protein. The sample carries around 370,000 distinct CDR3 sequences, 10% recorded once. The sample consisted of PBMCs from the stem cell graft donor, taken from the stem cell graft. The receptors stem from a human donor who donated a stem cell graft to a child with acute lymphoblastic leukemia.

This clonotype has a count of ten or more. The J gene is TRBJ2-2, the V gene TRBV20-1, with 10 nucleotides matching TRBD2. Unmatched junction bases numbered 5, after V lost 1 base and J lost 3 bases. This CDR3 is 16 amino acids long. Per germline, CDR1 DFQATT and CDR2 SNEGSKA (reference sequence). As DNA, the CDR3 is TGCAGTGCTAGAGTGGCCCTAGCGGGAGACACCGGGGAGCTGTTTTTT. This translates into CSARVALAGDTGELFF.

V and J are TRBV3-1 and TRBJ2-5, with D possibly being TRBD2 (5 bases). V lost 8 bases to trimming and J lost 5 bases, with 12 bases between them. The germline V gene encodes CDR1 LGHDT and CDR2 YNNKEL (reference sequence). This CDR3 region has 12 residues. CDR3 residues: CASGRERETQYF. CDR3 nucleotide sequence: TGTGCCAGCGGGAGAGAGAGGGAGACCCAGTACTTC.

This clonotype was seen a few times. This CDR3 is CAGRTGYGTEAFF. In DNA, the CDR3 is TGTGCCGGGAGGACAGGGTATGGGACTGAAGCTTTCTTT. V usage is TRBV2 and J usage is TRBJ1-1; 8 nucleotides line up with TRBD1. The junction had 10 bases not matched to a gene; V was cut back by 11 bases and J by 5 bases. CDR1 and CDR2 from the germline V gene are SNHLY and FYNNEI. The CDR3 is 13 amino acids.

Comment on this clonotype: The junction does not match germline at one end; this may be a read error. The V call is TRBV30, the J call TRBJ1-1, with 11 bases that match TRBD1. This CDR3 is 15 amino acids long. Germline V gene lookup returns CDR1 GTSNPN and CDR2 SVGIG (reference sequence). CDR3 coding DNA: TGTGCCTGGATTGGACAGGGGGCGATGAACACTGACGCTTTCTTT. This sequence encodes CAWIGQGAMNTDAFF.

Here the CDR3 DNA reads TGTGCCAGCAGCCGGGGACTAGCGGGGGGGGAGCAGTACTTC. Translation: CASSRGLAGGEQYF. The chain joins TRBV7-2 to TRBJ2-7; TRBD2 matches at 16 bases. The germline V gene has CDR1 SGHTA and CDR2 FQGNSA. V lost 5 bases to trimming and J lost 7 bases; unmatched junction nucleotides: 2. The CDR3 length is 14 residues.

The chain has TRBV5-1 and TRBJ2-3; 8 bases fit TRBD2. V lost 3 bases and J lost 0; bases outside the gene matches: 9. The germline V gene has CDR1 SGHRS and CDR2 YFSETQ. The CDR3 length is 17 residues. The DNA of the CDR3 is TGCGCCAGCAGCTCGACGCCAGCGGGAGCGAGCACAGATACGCAGTATTTT. Its protein product is CASSSTPAGASTDTQYF.

The gene calls are TRBV4-1 and TRBJ2-7; D is unresolved. The CDR3 is 14 amino acids. The germline V gene encodes CDR1 MGHRA and CDR2 YSYEKL. V shed 2 bases and J shed 2 bases, with 10 bases lying between them. For the CDR3, the DNA is TGCGCCAGCAGCCAAAGATTGGAAGCCTACGAGCAGTACTTC. Translating it yields CASSQRLEAYEQYF.

This clonotype was detected only a few times. The chain couples TRBV7-9 to TRBJ1-5, with a tentative D call TRBD1 (5 bases). Per germline, CDR1 SEHNR and CDR2 FQNEAQ (reference sequence). This CDR3 comprises 14 residues. V gave up 8 bases and J gave up 0 bases, with 11 bases separating them. This CDR3 reads CASSGRNSNQPQHF. DNA for the CDR3: TGTGCCAGCTCGGGGCGAAATAGCAATCAGCCCCAGCATTTT.

This clonotype was counted a few times. The V and J genes are TRBV20-1 and TRBJ1-1, with 7 bases fitting TRBD1. Trimming removed 3 bases from V and 1 base from J; junction bases left unmatched: 11. The germline V gene encodes CDR1 DFQATT and CDR2 SNEGSKA (reference sequence). CDR3 length: 16 amino acids. CDR3 in DNA: TGCAGTGCTAGTAGTGTGACAGGGAGACGGAACACTGAAGCTTTCTTT. Amino acids: CSASSVTGRRNTEAFF.

In its sample, this clonotype was seen many times. The J gene is TRBJ1-2, the V gene TRBV28; unclear D gene. The CDR3 extends over 11 amino acids. From germline, CDR1 is MDHEN and CDR2 SYDVKM. V dropped 7 bases and J dropped 5 bases, with 8 bases sitting between them. CDR3 nucleotides: TGTGCCAGCAAGACAACGTATGGCTACACCTTC. This translates into CASKTTYGYTF.

Ten or more counts support this clonotype. The gene calls are TRBV12-3 or TRBV12-4 and TRBJ1-2; D is ambiguous. The CDR3 contains 11 residues. V lost 4 bases and J lost 4, with 4 bases in between. The CDR3 loop reads CASSSSYGYTF. The CDR3 DNA is TGTGCCAGCAGTTCCAGCTATGGCTACACCTTC.

This clonotype was seen more than once but under ten times. V gene TRBV15 combines with J gene TRBJ2-2; D not resolved. Looked up from germline, CDR1 is LNHNV and CDR2 is YYDKDF (reference sequence). The CDR3 contains 16 residues. V was trimmed by 0 bases and J by 0 bases, leaving 8 bases between them. The CDR3 coding sequence is TGTGCCACCAGCAGAGACCCCGGAGCGAACACCGGGGAGCTGTTTTTT. It encodes CATSRDPGANTGELFF.

This clonotype turned up a few times. This sequence joins TRBV27 and TRBJ2-2; TRBD2 matches 12 bases. Germline CDR1 reads MNHEY; CDR2 reads SMNVEV (reference sequence). V was pared by 6 bases and J by 4 bases, with 9 bases of the junction left unmatched. The CDR3 sequence is 17 residues long. CDR3 in DNA: TGTGCCAGCAGCCCGACTAGCGGGAGTTTAATCACCGGGGAGCTGTTTTTT. Translating it yields CASSPTSGSLITGELFF.

A few counts support this clonotype. The genes are TRBV9 and TRBJ2-2; no definite D call. The CDR3 contains 14 residues. Germline V lookup: CDR1 SGDLS, CDR2 YYNGEE. V lost 1 base to trimming and J lost 3 bases, with 7 bases between them. DNA for the CDR3: TGTGCCAGCAGCGTATCCCGGGACACCGGGGAGCTGTTTTTT. It translates to CASSVSRDTGELFF.

This clonotype was detected only a few times. The V call is TRBV4-3, the J call TRBJ2-7; D not certain. V lost 1 base to trimming and J lost 0 bases, with 10 bases between them. The CDR3 runs 15 residues. Germline V gene lookup returns CDR1 LGHNA and CDR2 YSLEER. The CDR3 protein is CASSQGSLSSYEQYF. The CDR3 nucleotides are TGCGCCAGCAGCCAAGGGTCCCTGAGCTCCTACGAGCAGTACTTC.

The table lists this clonotype with many counts. V usage is TRBV4-3 and J usage is TRBJ2-3; a possible D gene is TRBD2 (6 bases). CDR1 and CDR2 from the germline V gene are LGHNA and YSLEER. The CDR3 is 15 residues long. The V end lost 3 bases, the J end lost 4 bases, and 14 bases lay between the germline ends. As DNA, the CDR3 is TGCGCCAGCAGCCAGACAAGCGGAGGGGCAGATACGCAGTATTTT. This codes for CASSQTSGGADTQYF.

This clonotype was counted at least ten times. The chain uses TRBV6-5 and TRBJ2-7; 11 bases are a match to TRBD1. Trimming took 4 bases from V and 2 from J; bases not matched to a gene: 4. CDR3 length equals 15 residues. Germline assignment: CDR1 MNHEY and CDR2 SVGAGI. The CDR3 nucleotides are TGTGCCAGCAGTTCCCCGGGACAGGGGGCCTACGAGCAGTACTTC. Translated: CASSSPGQGAYEQYF.